Listed below are T cell receptor beta chains from one sample, sequenced in a study of cytomegalovirus exposure and HLA in healthy donors. The table came from immunoSEQ multiplex PCR; TCRdb's copy has only in-frame clones and leaves some out. There are roughly 83,000 clones in the sample; 70% to 75% occur only once, and around 4% lies in the top ten. Specimen: PBMCs. Source of these receptors: a man aged 55 to 70 in good health and CMV-seronegative. CDR3s include the opening cysteine and the closing phenylalanine or tryptophan. D genes are given only for firm matches. Some rows have no size entry. The others give once, few or many, or a class for an expanded clone.

length,size,D,J,V,CDR3,DNA
16,-,TRBD1,TRBJ2-3,TRBV5-1,CASSPSDRGGTDTQYF,TGCGCCAGCAGCCCCTCCGACAGGGGTGGGACAGATACGCAGTATTTT
15,few,-,TRBJ2-7,TRBV5-5,CASSLESKATYEQYF,TGTGCCAGCAGCTTGGAAAGTAAAGCAACCTACGAGCAGTACTTC
15,-,TRBD1,TRBJ1-5,TRBV19,CASSIWDSDNQPQHF,TGTGCCAGTAGTATATGGGACAGCGATAATCAGCCCCAGCATTTT
17,-,TRBD1,TRBJ1-1,TRBV4-1,CASSQDPAEEGALEAFF,TGCGCCAGCAGCCAAGATCCAGCAGAGGAGGGGGCACTTGAAGCTTTCTTT
13,-,-,TRBJ1-2,TRBV29-1,CSGRAGLGYGYTF,TGCAGCGGGAGGGCAGGGTTGGGCTATGGCTACACCTTC
13,-,-,TRBJ1-2,TRBV18,CASSPDSSGGYTF,TGTGCCAGCTCACCAGACAGTTCCGGAGGCTACACCTTC
15,-,TRBD1,TRBJ2-7,TRBV7-7,CASSPKSGGTHEQYF,TGTGCCAGCAGCCCTAAATCAGGGGGAACCCACGAGCAGTACTTC
13,-,-,TRBJ1-5,TRBV27,CASSLGGSQPQHF,TGTGCCAGCAGTTTGGGGGGGAGCCAGCCCCAGCATTTT
15,-,-,TRBJ2-7,TRBV6-1,CASRLQAGASYEQYF,TGTGCCAGCAGGCTTCAAGCAGGGGCCTCCTACGAGCAGTACTTC
14,-,TRBD2,TRBJ2-2,TRBV2,CASRTGTRPGELFF,TGTGCCAGCAGGACCGGGACTAGGCCCGGGGAGCTGTTTTTT
15,few,-,TRBJ2-7,TRBV6-1,CASSEGRGTRDEQYF,TGTGCCAGCAGTGAAGGGAGGGGCACCAGGGACGAGCAGTACTTC
16,-,TRBD1,TRBJ2-2,TRBV2,CASSEETGLNTGELFF,TGTGCCAGCAGTGAAGAGACAGGGCTGAACACCGGGGAGCTGTTTTTT
20,-,TRBD2,TRBJ2-3,TRBV9,CASSVQARAGGQLSTDTQYF,TGTGCCAGCAGCGTCCAGGCGAGAGCGGGGGGACAGTTAAGCACAGATACGCAGTATTTT
15,-,TRBD2,TRBJ2-5,TRBV9,CASSFLAGIKETQYF,TGTGCCAGCAGCTTTTTAGCGGGGATAAAAGAGACCCAGTACTTC
15,few,TRBD1,TRBJ1-1,TRBV6-5,CASSYHGTVDTEAFF,TGTGCCAGCAGTTACCATGGGACAGTGGACACTGAAGCTTTCTTT
14,-,-,TRBJ1-5,TRBV6-1,CATDRDGGNQPQHF,TGTGCCACCGACCGGGACGGAGGGAATCAGCCCCAGCATTTT
11,once,-,TRBJ2-1,TRBV7-3,CASGGTGEQFF,TGTGCCAGCGGGGGGACCGGTGAGCAGTTCTTC
12,-,-,TRBJ2-7,TRBV29-1,CSARDTSYEQYF,TGCAGCGCTCGGGACACATCCTACGAGCAGTACTTC
14,-,TRBD2,TRBJ2-3,TRBV7-7,CASSLGTSEHTQYF,TGTGCCAGCAGCCTGGGGACTAGCGAGCATACGCAGTATTTT
15,-,TRBD1,TRBJ2-7,TRBV19,CASRTSDRTSYEQYF,TGTGCCAGTAGGACCTCGGACAGGACGTCCTACGAGCAGTACTTC
15,-,-,TRBJ1-1,TRBV5-1,CASSLPDSPNTEAFF,TGCGCCAGCAGCTTACCCGACAGCCCGAACACTGAAGCTTTCTTT
15,-,-,TRBJ1-2,TRBV19,CASRNTPRGHYGYTF,TGTGCCAGTAGGAATACTCCCAGGGGCCACTATGGCTACACCTTC
15,-,-,TRBJ1-3,TRBV9,CASSVYEGSGNTIYF,TGTGCCAGCAGCGTATATGAGGGAAGTGGAAACACCATATATTTT
15,once,TRBD1,TRBJ1-4,TRBV7-9,CSSSPRGRTNEKLFF,TGTTCCAGCAGCCCCAGGGGGCGGACTAATGAAAAACTGTTTTTT
15,-,TRBD1,TRBJ2-5,TRBV27,CASSPFRGSEETQYF,TGTGCCAGCAGTCCTTTCAGGGGGTCCGAAGAGACCCAGTACTTC
16,once,TRBD2,TRBJ2-1,TRBV5-1,CASSFLAGGPGNEQFF,TGCGCCAGCAGCTTTTTGGCGGGGGGGCCAGGGAATGAGCAGTTCTTC
16,-,TRBD2,TRBJ2-3,TRBV5-6,CASRLAGGSNTDTQYF,TGTGCCAGTAGACTAGCGGGGGGTTCCAACACAGATACGCAGTATTTT
14,few,-,TRBJ1-1,TRBV10-3,CAISLYLEGTEAFF,TGTGCCATCTCCCTTTATCTGGAGGGCACTGAAGCTTTCTTT